This T cell receptor beta chain emerged from a study of blood T cell repertoires in COVID-19. Turning to the study itself: From the United States, Italy and Spain came samples of acute and convalescent COVID-19. The cDNA or gDNA used as material had been derived from T cells, B-cell-depleted T cells, or PBMCs.

TCRdb's table, derived via immunoSEQ multiplex PCR, lists solely in-frame clones and lacks some. Of approximately 44,000 clones listed, nearly 90% are singletons. The germline CDR1 and CDR2 sequences are MNHEY and SVGEGT. V dropped 6 bases and J dropped 1; count of bases not matched to a gene: 17. The length of the CDR3 is 19 residues. The chain uses TRBV6-2 or TRBV6-3 and TRBJ1-5; 8 bases are shared with TRBD1. The TCR originated in a man aged 60-69 years with acute or convalescent COVID-19. Source material: peripheral blood. For the CDR3, the DNA is TGTGCCAGCAGCCCTATTTATGTGATTGGGACAGGCAGCAATCAGCCCCAGCATTTT. Translated, it gives CASSPIYVIGTGSNQPQHF.